The clone carrying this T cell receptor (beta chain) was seen a few times. The record originates from a study of human T cells and chemical hapten exposure. Time point noted: patch test 1, 2 weeks after DPC sensitization. Treatment defined: therapeutic diphenylcyclopropenone sensitization with weekly scalp DPC. One entry per CDR3 protein results from TCRdb running MiXCR on the RACE reads. The sample shows 55,000 to 85,000 distinct CDR3 sequences, around 9.5% of them seen only once. V lost 1 base, J lost 4 bases, and 13 bases lay in between. CDR1 SGHTA and CDR2 FQGNSA come from the germline V gene. The CDR3 spans 15 residues.

The chain couples TRBV7-2 to TRBJ1-2, with D possibly being TRBD1 (5 bases). The TCR originated in a middle-aged woman with alopecia areata. Some clones in this sample may be carry-over from other donors' samples. The sequencing used whole blood, collected in connection with sensitization to the hapten diphenylcyclopropenone (DPC). The chain's CDR3 is CASSLGPAQGYGYTF. As DNA, the CDR3 is TGTGCCAGCAGCTTAGGCCCAGCTCAGGGCTATGGCTACACCTTC.